This entry lists 27 T cell receptor beta chains sequenced from one sample in a study of cytomegalovirus exposure and HLA in healthy donors. Primers included in the PCR were 60 Vbeta and 13 Jbeta primers. Profiled with immunoSEQ multiplex PCR; TCRdb holds only in-frame clones, not every one. The table records approximately 100,000 clones, roughly 78% of them present only once. The sample was PBMCs. The receptors derive from a middle-aged woman in good health and CMV-seronegative.

This clone occurred once. The chain links TRBV5-1 to TRBJ2-7; perhaps TRBD2 as D (6 bases). The V and J ends lost 0 bases and 4 bases respectively, with 11 bases between them. The CDR3 totals 14 residues. The germline V gene has CDR1 SGHRS and CDR2 YFSETQ. The CDR3 sequence: CASSLGMGGYEQYF. DNA of the CDR3: TGCGCCAGCAGCTTGGGCATGGGGGGATACGAGCAGTACTTC.

This clone appeared a few times. The V and J genes are TRBV4-3 and TRBJ1-1; a weak D match, TRBD1 (6 bases). The CDR3 totals 15 residues. Trimming cost V 5 bases and J 5 bases, with 18 bases left between them. Germline CDR1 reads LGHNA; CDR2 reads YSLEER. DNA of the CDR3: TGCGCCAGCAGCTGGGGGCGCGAAAGAGAGACTGAAGCTTTCTTT. As protein: CASSWGRERETEAFF.

The J gene is TRBJ1-4, the V gene TRBV2, with TRBD1 identical over 8 bases. The germline V gene encodes CDR1 SNHLY and CDR2 FYNNEI. V lost 8 bases and J lost 8; bases outside the gene matches: 7. CDR3 length equals 13 residues. The CDR3 sequence: CASLRDRSEKLFF. In nucleotides, the CDR3 is TGTGCCAGCCTCCGGGACAGGAGCGAAAAACTGTTTTTT.

This rearrangement joins TRBV4-1 to TRBJ1-3; no definite D call. V was pared by 2 bases and J by 0 bases, with 8 bases between. The CDR3 is 15 residues long. The germline gives CDR1 MGHRA, CDR2 YSYEKL. CDR3 in amino acids: CASSQPGYSGNTIYF. The CDR3 DNA reads TGCGCCAGCAGCCAACCGGGATACTCTGGAAACACCATATATTTT.

The rearrangement joins TRBV18 to TRBJ2-7; a possible D gene is TRBD1 (7 bases). V lost 3 bases and J lost 2, with 29 bases in between. The CDR3 contains 20 residues. The germline V gene encodes CDR1 KGHSH and CDR2 LQKENI. CDR3 sequence: CASSPTQGGAGRDSPYEQYF. The CDR3 DNA follows: TGTGCCAGCTCACCCACCCAGGGGGGCGCAGGAAGGGATAGCCCCTACGAGCAGTACTTC.

This clone was detected only a few times. The chain employs TRBV27 and TRBJ1-1; TRBD1 matches 8 bases. With 4 bases clipped from V and 10 bases from J, the junction kept 8 bases outside the gene matches. This CDR3 is 13 amino acids long. Germline V gives CDR1 MNHEY, CDR2 SMNVEV (reference sequence). Written as DNA, the CDR3 is TGTGCCAGCAGTTCGTGGACAGGGTTTGGAGCTTTCTTT. This codes for CASSSWTGFGAFF.

The V and J genes are TRBV10-3 and TRBJ2-5, with 11 bases that match TRBD1. J gave up 4 bases and V 10 bases, and 5 bases lay outside the gene matches. The germline gives CDR1 ENHRY, CDR2 SYGVKD. This CDR3 comprises 13 residues. The CDR3 here is CASGQGAGETQYF. CDR3 coding DNA: TGTGCCAGCGGACAGGGGGCCGGAGAGACCCAGTACTTC.

The rearrangement uses TRBV5-1 and TRBJ2-3, with 14 nucleotides matching TRBD2. The CDR3 is made up of 19 amino acids. The junction had 19 bases not matched to a gene; V was cut back by 4 bases and J by 9 bases. CDR1 SGHRS and CDR2 YFSETQ come from the germline V gene. CDR3 sequence: CASSPGGTARLAGGRTQYF. CDR3 bases: TGCGCCAGCAGCCCTGGTGGGACGGCTCGACTAGCGGGGGGGCGAACGCAGTATTTT.

CDR3 DNA: TGTGCCAGCAGCCCGGCCGGGACTTCTACGGCCAATGAGCAGTTCTTC. Protein: CASSPAGTSTANEQFF. The chain carries TRBV11-2 and TRBJ2-1; TRBD2 might be the D (6 bases). V lost 5 bases, J lost 6 bases, and 20 bases lay in between. The CDR3 runs 16 residues. CDR1 is SGHAT and CDR2 is FQNNGV in the germline V gene.

In regard to this clone: The junction departs from germline at one end; a sequencing error may be responsible. The CDR3 DNA reads as TGTTCCAGCAGCGCGACTACAGCAGATACGCAGTATTTT. This translates into CSSSATTADTQYF. The J gene is TRBJ2-3, the V gene TRBV7-9; D is perhaps TRBD2 (5 bases). The CDR3 is 13 amino acids. Germline loops: CDR1 SEHNR, CDR2 FQNEAQ (reference sequence).

The V gene is TRBV4-3, the J gene TRBJ2-1; 7 bases are a match to TRBD1. The V gene's germline CDR1 is LGHNA and CDR2 YSLEER. V trimming: 0 bases; J trimming: 1 base; junction bases outside the gene matches: 3. CDR3 length: 16 amino acids. The CDR3 sequence: CASSQDWGQSYNEQFF. In DNA form, the CDR3 reads TGCGCCAGCAGCCAAGATTGGGGACAGTCCTACAATGAGCAGTTCTTC.

This chain joins TRBV6-5 and TRBJ1-4; no definite D call. This CDR3 comprises 13 residues. Germline V CDR1 and CDR2: MNHEY, SVGAGI. V was cut by 5 bases and J by 8 bases, with 12 bases left in between. CDR3 coding DNA: TGTGCCAGCAGTCGCCCCACTCGGGAAAAACTGTTTTTT. Translating gives CASSRPTREKLFF.

This chain joins TRBV19 and TRBJ1-2; no clear D. Germline lookup yields CDR1 LNHDA and CDR2 SQIVND (reference sequence). Trimming removed 4 bases from V and 8 bases from J, with 14 bases in between. The CDR3 runs 13 residues. CDR3 in DNA: TGTGCCAGTAGTACCGATAAAGTCCGGGGCTACACCTTC. As protein: CASSTDKVRGYTF.

The table lists this clone with a few counts. Here the CDR3 reads CASSLSGQGAPYEQYF. The CDR3 coding sequence is TGTGCCAGCAGCTTAAGTGGGCAGGGGGCGCCCTACGAGCAGTACTTC. V gene TRBV7-2 combines with J gene TRBJ2-7; 8 bases are a match to TRBD1. This CDR3 spans 16 amino acids. Germline lookup yields CDR1 SGHTA and CDR2 FQGNSA. Trimming removed 2 bases from V and 2 bases from J; junction bases left unmatched: 8.

CDR3 in amino acids: CSVEDPVGRGAFF. CDR3 nucleotide sequence: TGCAGCGTTGAAGATCCTGTTGGGCGGGGAGCTTTCTTT. This chain uses TRBV29-1 with TRBJ1-1, with no clear D. The CDR3 has 13 residues. CDR1 and CDR2 (germline): SQVTM, ANQGSEA. V was cut by 0 bases and J by 10 bases, with 15 bases left in between.

The rearrangement uses TRBV5-1 and TRBJ2-3; 13 bases are a match to TRBD2. Germline CDR1 SGHRS, CDR2 YFSETQ. The V segment lost 4 bases and the J segment 1 base; nucleotides outside the gene matches: 9. The CDR3 runs to 18 residues. CDR3 residues: CASSKIPGTSGGTDTQYF. CDR3 in DNA: TGCGCCAGCAGCAAAATTCCCGGGACTAGCGGGGGCACAGATACGCAGTATTTT.

This chain links TRBV5-1 with TRBJ2-3; D may be TRBD1 (5 bases). Trimming pared 1 base from V and 1 base from J, leaving 7 bases between. The germline V gene encodes CDR1 SGHRS and CDR2 YFSETQ. This CDR3 region has 14 residues. DNA of the CDR3: TGCGCCAGCAGCTTGTTAGGGGGCACAGATACGCAGTATTTT. Translation gives CASSLLGGTDTQYF.

CDR3 coding DNA: TGTGCCAGCAGCTCTCCCCGGACAGGCGAAAACTACGAGCAGTACTTC. It specifies CASSSPRTGENYEQYF. The rearrangement uses TRBV7-8 and TRBJ2-7, with 7 bases that match TRBD1. This CDR3 is 16 amino acids long. The ends lost 4 bases at V and 3 bases at J; junction bases unmatched: 12. Germline V gene sequence: CDR1 SGHVS, CDR2 FQNEAQ.

V usage is TRBV5-6 and J usage is TRBJ2-7; TRBD1 matches 8 bases. The germline V gene has CDR1 SGHDT and CDR2 YYEEEE. The CDR3 consists of 15 residues. V trimming: 4 bases; J trimming: 2 bases; junction bases outside the gene matches: 8. DNA of the CDR3: TGTGCCAGCAGCAGTACCGGGACAGGTACCTACGAGCAGTACTTC. This sequence encodes CASSSTGTGTYEQYF. Full variable domain (remainder filled in from reference TRBV5-6 and TRBJ2-7): DAGVTQSPTHLIKTRGQQVTLRCSPKSGHDTVSWYQQALGQGPQFIFQYYEEEERQRGNFPDRFSGHQFPNYSSELNVNALLLGDSALYLCASSSTGTGTYEQYFGPGTRLTVT.

V and J are TRBV9 and TRBJ2-1; 9 bases agree with TRBD1. With V trimmed by 3 bases and J by 4 bases, 5 bases remained unmatched. Looked up from germline, CDR1 is SGDLS and CDR2 is YYNGEE. This CDR3 comprises 15 residues. The CDR3 sequence is CASSADRGGYNEQFF. The CDR3 coding sequence is TGTGCCAGCAGCGCGGACAGGGGAGGATACAATGAGCAGTTCTTC.

The rearrangement uses TRBV30 and TRBJ1-6, with TRBD1 matching over 7 bases. CDR3 length: 13 amino acids. V lost 8 bases, J lost 10 bases, and 11 bases stayed unmatched. Germline V gene sequence: CDR1 GTSNPN, CDR2 SVGIG (reference sequence). The CDR3 reads CAHQAGGGSPLHF. CDR3 coding DNA: TGTGCCCACCAGGCAGGGGGAGGATCACCCCTCCACTTT.

The chain employs TRBV5-1 and TRBJ2-5; TRBD2 agrees at 9 bases. Trimming at V came to 1 base and at J to 5 bases, leaving 12 bases not matched to a gene. Germline CDR1 reads SGHRS; CDR2 reads YFSETQ. This CDR3 region has 17 residues. In nucleotides, the CDR3 is TGCGCCAGCAGCTTGCTCCTAGCGGGAAGGGGACGGGAGACCCAGTACTTC. Encoded protein: CASSLLLAGRGRETQYF.

V gene TRBV5-6 combines with J gene TRBJ2-7, with 9 bases matching TRBD1. This CDR3 comprises 18 residues. Germline assignment: CDR1 SGHDT and CDR2 YYEEEE. V was pared by 3 bases and J by 2 bases, with 15 bases of the junction left unmatched. CDR3 residues: CASSSYPSDRGFTYEQYF. In nucleotides, the CDR3 is TGTGCCAGCAGCTCCTACCCGTCCGACAGGGGGTTTACCTACGAGCAGTACTTC.

The chain combines TRBV5-8 with TRBJ1-5; TRBD1 is a possible D gene (5 bases). CDR3 length: 12 amino acids. CDR1 is SGHTS and CDR2 is YDEGEE in the germline V gene. V was clipped by 6 bases and J by 7 bases, with 11 bases between them. The CDR3 protein is CASILTDQPQHF. The CDR3 coding sequence is TGTGCCAGCATCCTGACAGACCAGCCCCAGCATTTT.

The rearrangement links TRBV7-2 to TRBJ2-3; possible D gene TRBD1, 5 bases. The CDR3 is made up of 15 amino acids. V was trimmed by 1 base and J by 7 bases, leaving 15 bases between them. Germline loops: CDR1 SGHTA, CDR2 FQGNSA. CDR3 region: CASSLGGLRGNTQYF. The DNA of the CDR3 is TGTGCCAGCAGCTTAGGGGGCTTAAGGGGCAATACGCAGTATTTT.

V and J are TRBV7-2 and TRBJ1-2, with D possibly TRBD1 on 5 matching bases. Trimming pared 5 bases from V and 7 bases from J, leaving 17 bases between. This CDR3 is built from 14 residues. Germline CDR1 is SGHTA and CDR2 is FQGNSA. CDR3 bases: TGTGCCAGCAGCCCCCGGGCCCTTCAGGGTGGCTACACCTTC. This sequence encodes CASSPRALQGGYTF.

The V gene is TRBV7-2, the J gene TRBJ2-7; 10 nucleotides match TRBD2. CDR1 and CDR2 (germline): SGHTA, FQGNSA. The CDR3 spans 19 residues. J was trimmed by 0 bases and V by 5 bases; bases with no gene match: 16. The CDR3 DNA follows: TGTGCCAGCAGCAGACCAGCGGGGGGGCCCTGGGTCTCCTCCTACGAGCAGTACTTC. This gives the protein CASSRPAGGPWVSSYEQYF.